Each of the 9 T cell receptor beta chains below was sequenced from the same sample in a study of blood T cell repertoires in COVID-19. Here immunoSEQ multiplex PCR was the method, and the copy in TCRdb shows in-frame clones only, minus some. The data show 200,000 or so clones, with approximately 83% seen just once and nearly 5% held by the top ten. The sample consisted of PBMCs or T cells enriched from blood (not recorded which). These receptors all come from a woman aged 45-65 years who had been exposed to COVID-19.

This clone was found a few times. The chain uses TRBV4-3 and TRBJ2-2; no firm D call. V was clipped by 3 bases and J by 4 bases, with 3 bases between them. Germline CDR1 reads LGHNA; CDR2 reads YSLEER. CDR3 length: 12 amino acids. The chain's CDR3 is CASSHRTGELFF. The CDR3 DNA reads as TGCGCCAGCAGCCACCGCACCGGGGAGCTGTTTTTT.

The chain couples TRBV5-8 to TRBJ1-1, with D possibly being TRBD1 (5 bases). Germline V CDR1 and CDR2: SGHTS, YDEGEE. CDR3 length equals 17 residues. Deletions cut 2 bases from V and 11 bases from J, with 28 bases between. CDR3: CASSLIVGSGAVRAAFF. CDR3 nucleotides: TGTGCCAGCAGCTTAATTGTTGGGTCCGGAGCTGTCAGGGCGGCTTTCTTT. Drawing the rest from reference TRBV5-8 and TRBJ1-1, the complete variable domain is EAGVTQSPTHLIKTRGQQATLRCSPISGHTSVYWYQQALGLGLQFLLWYDEGEERNRGNFPPRFSGRQFPNYSSELNVNALELEDSALYLCASSLIVGSGAVRAAFFGQGTRLTVV.

The chain uses TRBV6-5 and TRBJ1-5, with D perhaps TRBD1 (6 bases). The CDR3 contains 15 residues. Germline CDR1 is MNHEY and CDR2 is SVGAGI. V was cut by 6 bases and J by 4 bases, with 16 bases left in between. CDR3 loop: CASRRAGAFNQPQHF. In DNA form, the CDR3 reads TGTGCCAGCAGAAGGGCAGGGGCTTTTAATCAGCCCCAGCATTTT.

The table lists this clone with a count of one. The V call is TRBV28, the J call TRBJ1-1; D ambiguous. Germline V gene sequence: CDR1 MDHEN, CDR2 SYDVKM. CDR3 length: 11 residues. Deletions cut 1 base from V and 8 bases from J, with 5 bases between. In DNA, the CDR3 is TGTGCCAGCAGTTTATCGGGGGAAGCTTTCTTT. Its translation is CASSLSGEAFF.

The V call is TRBV5-4, the J call TRBJ2-5; TRBD2 agrees at 8 bases. The V and J ends lost 0 bases and 1 base, in that order; junction bases with no gene match: 2. This CDR3 has 15 amino acids. Per the germline V gene, CDR1 is SGHNT and CDR2 is YYREEE (reference sequence). The CDR3 reads CASSLAGGPQETQYF. The CDR3 DNA is TGTGCCAGCAGCTTGGCGGGGGGGCCCCAAGAGACCCAGTACTTC.

The chain has TRBV3-1 (or the pseudogene TRBV3-2) and TRBJ2-3; 16 nucleotides agree with TRBD2. The trim removed 4 bases at V and 7 bases at J, leaving 5 bases unmatched. Germline V lookup: CDR1 LGHDT, CDR2 YNNKEL (reference sequence). The CDR3 contains 16 residues. CDR3 nucleotides: TGTGCCAGCAGCCCCGGGACTAGCGGGGGGGCGTATACGCAGTATTTT. As protein: CASSPGTSGGAYTQYF.

The CDR3 nucleotides are TGTGCCAGCAGCCAGCAGGTCGCTGAAGCTTTCTTT. Translated: CASSQQVAEAFF. The chain is built from TRBV28 and TRBJ1-1; D is ambiguous. Germline V gene data show CDR1 as MDHEN and CDR2 as SYDVKM. This CDR3 comprises 12 residues. Trimming shortened V by 6 bases and J by 6 bases, and 11 bases separated the two germline ends.

The rearrangement links TRBV19 to TRBJ1-5; D ambiguous. The CDR3 runs 15 residues. V shed 3 bases and J shed 7 bases, with 16 bases lying between them. Germline V gene data show CDR1 as LNHDA and CDR2 as SQIVND (reference sequence). The CDR3 DNA reads TGTGCCAGTAGTATCGGAGGGAGAGGGCAGCAGCCCCAGCATTTT. Its protein is CASSIGGRGQQPQHF.

V is TRBV5-5 and J is TRBJ1-3, with D maybe TRBD1 (6 bases). CDR3 length: 14 residues. The V end lost 3 bases, the J end lost 6 bases, and 13 bases lay between the germline ends. CDR1 and CDR2 from the germline V gene are SGHKS and YYEKEE (reference sequence). The CDR3 region has the DNA TGTGCCAGCAGCTCCCAGACAGGTTTAAACACCATATATTTT. This codes for CASSSQTGLNTIYF.